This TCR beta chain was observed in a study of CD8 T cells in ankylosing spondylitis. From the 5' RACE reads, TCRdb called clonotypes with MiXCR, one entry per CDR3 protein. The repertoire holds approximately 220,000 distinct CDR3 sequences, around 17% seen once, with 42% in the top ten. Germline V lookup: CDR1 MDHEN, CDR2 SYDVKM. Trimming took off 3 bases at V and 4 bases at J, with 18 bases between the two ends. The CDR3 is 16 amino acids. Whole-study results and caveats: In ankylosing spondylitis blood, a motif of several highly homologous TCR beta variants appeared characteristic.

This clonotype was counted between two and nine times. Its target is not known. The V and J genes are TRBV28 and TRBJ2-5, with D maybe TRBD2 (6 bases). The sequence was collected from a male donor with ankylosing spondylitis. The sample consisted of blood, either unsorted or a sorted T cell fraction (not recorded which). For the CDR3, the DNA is TGTGCCAGCAGTTTCGGGGGAATAACGGAGATAGAGACCCAGTACTTC. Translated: CASSFGGITEIETQYF.